These 16 T cell receptor beta chains were all obtained from the same sample, sequenced in a study of T cells after yellow fever vaccination. TCRdb analysed the 5' RACE reads with MiXCR anew, one entry per CDR3 protein. This sample has some 550,000 distinct CDR3 sequences; roughly 19% occur once, and the top ten carry more than 13%. This material consisted of PBMCs, taken 15 days after the yellow fever booster vaccination. These receptors came from a man younger than 45 who received the YFV17D yellow fever vaccine.

This chain uses TRBV20-1 with TRBJ2-3, with D possibly being TRBD2 (6 bases). From germline, CDR1 is DFQATT and CDR2 SNEGSKA (reference sequence). This CDR3 is built from 13 residues. V lost 6 bases, J lost 6 bases, and 16 bases lay in between. The CDR3 coding sequence is TGCAGTGCCGAACTAGCTACCGCGGATACGCAGTATTTT. It yields the protein CSAELATADTQYF.

V usage is TRBV27 and J usage is TRBJ2-7, with TRBD2 matching over 9 bases. Losses at the gene ends were 8 bases for V and 7 bases for J; bases not matched to a gene: 3. Germline CDR1 is MNHEY and CDR2 is SMNVEV (reference sequence). This CDR3 is built from 11 residues. The CDR3 spells CASWAGGEQYF. CDR3 DNA sequence: TGTGCCAGCTGGGCGGGGGGGGAGCAGTACTTC.

This clonotype has just a few counts. The chain combines TRBV27 with TRBJ2-4; D not certain. CDR3 length: 14 amino acids. CDR1 is MNHEY, CDR2 SMNVEV, per germline (reference sequence). V gave up 6 bases and J gave up 8 bases, with 17 bases separating them. CDR3 sequence reads: CASSPGGVLDIQYF. The CDR3 DNA reads as TGTGCCAGCAGCCCCGGTGGCGTCTTGGACATTCAGTACTTC.

In this sample, this clonotype turned up a few times. J is TRBJ2-1 and V is TRBV28; 8 bases are shared with TRBD2. The CDR3 spans 15 residues. CDR1 is MDHEN and CDR2 is SYDVKM in the germline V gene. V trimming: 5 bases; J trimming: 5 bases; junction bases outside the gene matches: 8. CDR3 nucleotide sequence: TGTGCCAGCAGTAGCCCCGCGGGAGGAAACAATGAGCAGTTCTTC. This codes for CASSSPAGGNNEQFF.

This clonotype was counted between two and nine times. This chain joins TRBV5-1 and TRBJ2-1; D uncertain. The CDR3 spans 14 residues. From germline, CDR1 is SGHRS and CDR2 YFSETQ. The germline V and J ends were trimmed by 2 bases and 8 bases, with 14 bases remaining between them. The CDR3 sequence is CASSLGSPRDEQFF. CDR3 in DNA: TGCGCCAGCAGCTTAGGCTCCCCCCGGGATGAGCAGTTCTTC.

V and J are TRBV7-9 and TRBJ2-7, with D tentatively TRBD1 or TRBD2 (5 bases each). From germline, CDR1 is SEHNR and CDR2 FQNEAQ (reference sequence). The germline V and J ends were trimmed by 5 bases and 4 bases, with 18 bases remaining between them. The CDR3 spans 15 residues. In DNA form, the CDR3 reads TGTGCCAGCAGCCCCCTAGGGGTGCGAGGGTACGAGCAGTACTTC. It encodes CASSPLGVRGYEQYF. The whole variable domain, filled in from reference TRBV7-9 and TRBJ2-7, reads DTGVSQNPRHKITKRGQNVTFRCDPISEHNRLYWYRQTLGQGPEFLTYFQNEAQLEKSRLLSDRFSAERPKGSFSTLEIQRTEQGDSAMYLCASSPLGVRGYEQYFGPGTRLTVT.

This clonotype was seen a few times. The V gene is TRBV3-1, the J gene TRBJ2-1; D unclear. Trimming removed 2 bases from V and 10 bases from J, with 9 bases in between. The CDR3 runs 12 residues. The germline V gene has CDR1 LGHDT and CDR2 YNNKEL (reference sequence). The CDR3 sequence is CASSQPRAEQFF. The CDR3 DNA reads TGTGCCAGCAGCCAACCCCGGGCCGAGCAGTTCTTC.

This clonotype was detected many times. The chain couples TRBV4-3 to TRBJ2-3; 10 bases are shared with TRBD2. Germline V CDR1 and CDR2: LGHNA, YSLEER. With V trimmed by 6 bases and J by 6 bases, 18 bases remained unmatched. The CDR3 has 18 amino acids. The CDR3 nucleotides read TGCGCCAGCAGTCCAAGGCTAGCGGGAGTCGTTGGCAGGGATACGCAGTATTTT. Protein product: CASSPRLAGVVGRDTQYF.

The chain couples TRBV5-1 to TRBJ2-7; D perhaps matches TRBD2 (6 bases). Germline V gene data show CDR1 as SGHRS and CDR2 as YFSETQ. CDR3 size: 15 residues. V gave up 4 bases and J gave up 3 bases, with 17 bases separating them. CDR3: CASSRDPTGVYEQYF. CDR3 in DNA: TGCGCCAGCAGCCGTGATCCTACGGGAGTCTACGAGCAGTACTTC. Full variable domain (remainder filled in from reference TRBV5-1 and TRBJ2-7): KAGVTQTPRYLIKTRGQQVTLSCSPISGHRSVSWYQQTPGQGLQFLFEYFSETQRNKGNFPGRFSGRQFSNSRSEMNVSTLELGDSALYLCASSRDPTGVYEQYFGPGTRLTVT.

This clonotype has more than one count but fewer than ten. V is TRBV5-1 and J is TRBJ2-1, with D maybe TRBD1 (5 bases). Germline lookup yields CDR1 SGHRS and CDR2 YFSETQ. The V and J ends lost 0 bases and 8 bases respectively, with 15 bases between them. The CDR3 is 15 residues long. DNA for the CDR3: TGCGCCAGCAGCTTGGTCGGTCAGGGTGTAGATGAGCAGTTCTTC. This codes for CASSLVGQGVDEQFF.

V and J are TRBV5-1 and TRBJ2-2; possibly TRBD1 for D (6 bases). Germline V CDR1 and CDR2: SGHRS, YFSETQ. The germline V and J ends were trimmed by 7 bases and 2 bases, with 15 bases remaining between them. The CDR3 covers 15 residues. Here the CDR3 reads CASGTTGGNTGELFF. DNA of the CDR3: TGCGCCAGCGGAACGACAGGTGGAAACACCGGGGAGCTGTTTTTT.

This clonotype was seen a few times. In nucleotides, the CDR3 is TGTGCCAGCAGCTTAAGCGGTGGAGCGGGGGCCTACGAGCAGTACTTC. Amino acids: CASSLSGGAGAYEQYF. This chain connects TRBV7-2 to TRBJ2-7; 8 nucleotides match TRBD2. This CDR3 has 16 residues. Losses at the gene ends were 2 bases for V and 2 bases for J; bases not matched to a gene: 8. CDR1 is SGHTA and CDR2 is FQGNSA in the germline V gene.

The V gene is TRBV20-1, the J gene TRBJ2-7; 12 nucleotides align to TRBD2. J lost 6 bases, V lost 8 bases, and 5 bases had no gene match. This CDR3 contains 12 residues. Germline assignment: CDR1 DFQATT and CDR2 SNEGSKA (reference sequence). This CDR3 is CSSPLAGGEQYF. The CDR3 nucleotides are TGCAGTTCACCACTAGCGGGAGGCGAGCAGTACTTC.

The chain joins TRBV4-3 to TRBJ2-1; 8 bases are a match to TRBD2. Trimming at V came to 1 base and at J to 10 bases, leaving 15 bases not matched to a gene. The CDR3 runs to 17 residues. The germline CDR1 and CDR2 sequences are LGHNA and YSLEER. For the CDR3, the DNA is TGCGCCAGCAGCCAAGCCAACGGGAGGGCCGCTCGGGGGGAGCAGTTCTTC. Translating it yields CASSQANGRAARGEQFF.

V is TRBV6-5 and J is TRBJ2-1, with D unclear. V was pared by 4 bases and J by 5 bases, with 9 bases between. CDR3 length: 13 residues. CDR1 MNHEY and CDR2 SVGAGI come from the germline V gene. The CDR3 is CASSSYPNNEQFF. CDR3 sequence (DNA): TGTGCCAGCAGTTCTTATCCAAACAATGAGCAGTTCTTC.

This clonotype was picked up a small number of times. The chain links TRBV29-1 to TRBJ2-7; weak D call: TRBD2 (6 bases). Germline CDR1 and CDR2: SQVTM and ANQGSEA. This CDR3 spans 13 amino acids. V lost 5 bases and J 6 bases, leaving 17 bases between the germline ends. The CDR3 coding sequence is TGCAGCGTTACCGGGACTGCGTCTATCGAGCAGTACTTC. Amino acids: CSVTGTASIEQYF.